Sequencing of this T cell receptor (beta chain) was carried out in a study of PD-1 blockade in classical Hodgkin lymphoma. General study results and limits: Complete responders' diversity at baseline resembled that of newly diagnosed patients. Those patients who began receiving nivolumab less than 1 year after ASCT had lower diversity, and they were excluded. Reports described newly diagnosed patients as having lower baseline TCR diversity than healthy donors.

As for time point: cycle 4 day 1 (C4D1), after more than five weeks of nivolumab. Every patient had relapsed following autologous stem cell transplantation, and cohorts differed in brentuximab vedotin exposure. The patients, who had relapsed/refractory classical Hodgkin lymphoma, achieved best responses of complete response, partial response or progressive disease. V lost 6 bases to trimming and J lost 6 bases, with 15 bases between them. Looked up from germline, CDR1 is MNHEY and CDR2 is SMNVEV (reference sequence). The CDR3 is 13 residues long. Repertoires were generated with immunoSEQ multiplex PCR, while TCRdb's copy carries only in-frame clones and drops some. The profile covers 25,000 to 35,000 clones, with 65% to 80% appearing a single time and under 4.5% taken by the ten largest. Details on this clone: Its specificity is unknown.

Here the sequenced sample was peripheral blood mononuclear cells (PBMCs), taken before the fourth cycle of nivolumab. The chain has TRBV27 and TRBJ2-7; D is tentatively TRBD1 or TRBD2 (6 bases each). The receptor was isolated from a human donor with classical Hodgkin lymphoma. The CDR3 DNA follows: TGTGCCAGCAGCGCGGGACACCGCTCCGAGCAGTACTTC. Amino acids: CASSAGHRSEQYF.